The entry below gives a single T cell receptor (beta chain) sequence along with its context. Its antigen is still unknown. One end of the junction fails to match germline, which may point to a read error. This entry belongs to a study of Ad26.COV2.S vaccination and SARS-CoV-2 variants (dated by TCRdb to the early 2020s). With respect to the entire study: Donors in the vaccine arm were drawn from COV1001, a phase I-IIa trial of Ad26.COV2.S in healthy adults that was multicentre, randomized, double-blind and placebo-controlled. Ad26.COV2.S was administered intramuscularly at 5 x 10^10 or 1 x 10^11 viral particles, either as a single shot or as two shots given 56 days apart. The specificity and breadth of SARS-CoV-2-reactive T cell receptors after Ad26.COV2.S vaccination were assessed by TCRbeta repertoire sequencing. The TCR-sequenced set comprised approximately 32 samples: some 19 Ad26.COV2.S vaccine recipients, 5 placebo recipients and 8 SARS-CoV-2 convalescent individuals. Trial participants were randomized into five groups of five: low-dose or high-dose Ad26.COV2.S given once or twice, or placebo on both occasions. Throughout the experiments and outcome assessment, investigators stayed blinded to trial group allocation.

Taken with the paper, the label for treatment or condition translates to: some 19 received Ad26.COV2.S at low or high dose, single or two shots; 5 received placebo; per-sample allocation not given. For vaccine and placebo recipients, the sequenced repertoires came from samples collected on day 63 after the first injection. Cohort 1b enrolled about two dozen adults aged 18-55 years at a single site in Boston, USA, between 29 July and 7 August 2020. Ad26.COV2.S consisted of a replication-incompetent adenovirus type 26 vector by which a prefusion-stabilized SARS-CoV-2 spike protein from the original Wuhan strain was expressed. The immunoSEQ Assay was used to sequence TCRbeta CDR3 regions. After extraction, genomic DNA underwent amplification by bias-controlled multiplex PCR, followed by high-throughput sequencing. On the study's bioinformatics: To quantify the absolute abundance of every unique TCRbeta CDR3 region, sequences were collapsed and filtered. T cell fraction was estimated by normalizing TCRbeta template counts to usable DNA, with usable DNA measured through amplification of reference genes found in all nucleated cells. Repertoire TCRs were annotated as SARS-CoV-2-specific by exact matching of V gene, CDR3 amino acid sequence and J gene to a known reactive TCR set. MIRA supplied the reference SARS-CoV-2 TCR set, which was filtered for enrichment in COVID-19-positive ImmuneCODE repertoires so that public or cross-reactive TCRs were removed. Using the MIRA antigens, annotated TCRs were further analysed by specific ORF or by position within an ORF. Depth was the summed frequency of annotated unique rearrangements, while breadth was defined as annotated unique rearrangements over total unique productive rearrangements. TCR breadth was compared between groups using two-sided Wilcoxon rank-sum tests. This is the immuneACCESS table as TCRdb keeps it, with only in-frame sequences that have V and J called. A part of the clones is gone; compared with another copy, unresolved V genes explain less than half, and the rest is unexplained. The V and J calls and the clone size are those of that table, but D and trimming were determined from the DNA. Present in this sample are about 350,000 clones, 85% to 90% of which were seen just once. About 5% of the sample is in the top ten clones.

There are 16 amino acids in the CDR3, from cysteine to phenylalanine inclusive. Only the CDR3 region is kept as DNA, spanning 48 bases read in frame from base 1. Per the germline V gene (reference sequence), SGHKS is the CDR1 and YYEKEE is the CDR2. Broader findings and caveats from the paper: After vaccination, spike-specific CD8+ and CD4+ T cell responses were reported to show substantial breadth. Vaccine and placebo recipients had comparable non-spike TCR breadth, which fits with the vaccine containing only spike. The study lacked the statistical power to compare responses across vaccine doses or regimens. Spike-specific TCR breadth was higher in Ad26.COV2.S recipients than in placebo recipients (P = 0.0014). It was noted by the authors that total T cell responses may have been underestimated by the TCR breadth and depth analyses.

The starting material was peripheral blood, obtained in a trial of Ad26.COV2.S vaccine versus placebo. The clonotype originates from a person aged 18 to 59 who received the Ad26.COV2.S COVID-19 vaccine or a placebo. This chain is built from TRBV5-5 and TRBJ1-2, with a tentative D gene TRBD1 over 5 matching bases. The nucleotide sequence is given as TGTGCCAGCAGCTTGGATATTAGCGCGGGGCCTTTAGGGCCAAACTTC. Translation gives CASSLDISAGPLGPNF.